A selection of T cell receptor beta chains follows, all from one sample in a study of PD-L1 blockade in urothelial cancer. Sequencing was performed with immunoSEQ multiplex PCR; in TCRdb, only in-frame clones are kept and a portion is missing. The sample consists of about 95,000 clones, nearly 90% of them appearing once. The source material was PBMCs, sampled around atezolizumab (anti-PD-L1) treatment. All receptors derive from a man aged 55 to 69 with urothelial cancer. Each CDR3 is given without its conserved first and last residue. A clone size is listed for some rows: how often the clone was seen (once, few, many), or a class if it is expanded.

TRBJ1-3,-,TRBV10-3,AIAGALGNTIY
TRBJ2-7,-,TRBV14,ASSQDRSAEQY
TRBJ2-1,-,TRBV5-4,ASSVRLALYNEQF
TRBJ2-5,-,TRBV9,ASSVGGNAETQY
TRBJ2-7,-,TRBV7-9,ASSIGGGQGTYEQY
TRBJ2-7,-,TRBV5-1,ASSLAGGTGEIYN
TRBJ2-1,-,TRBV9,ASSVARNNEQF
TRBJ1-4,-,TRBV7-7,ASSLVLSGQPNEKLF
TRBJ2-5,-,TRBV30,AWSVSLQETQY
TRBJ1-5,-,TRBV19,ASSTTGISNQPQH
TRBJ2-1,-,TRBV4-2,ASSQERTGGFSEQF
TRBJ1-5,-,TRBV18,ASSPAQGNQPQH
TRBJ2-7,-,TRBV29-1,SVETGAYEQY
TRBJ1-3,-,TRBV19,ASTIRGSGNTIY
TRBJ2-2,-,TRBV7-3,ASSHTPSGGAATGELF
TRBJ1-2,-,TRBV28,ASSRGQGKYNGYT
TRBJ1-1,-,TRBV11-2,ASSARQGMNTEAF
TRBJ1-1,-,TRBV7-2,ASSSTIMNTEAF
TRBJ1-2,-,TRBV6-6,ASTRPEGIDYGYT
TRBJ2-5,-,TRBV30,AWIPRPGTSIQETQY
TRBJ2-3,-,TRBV5-1,ASSLSGGRADTQY
TRBJ2-3,-,TRBV7-2,ASSSTRTRTLTQY
TRBJ2-3,-,TRBV18,ASSPPKPGLPSTDTQY
TRBJ2-3,-,TRBV11-2,ASRGGALAGVTQY
TRBJ1-3,-,TRBV9,ASSYLGQNENTIY
TRBJ2-2,-,TRBV9,ASSPRTGGLNTGELF
TRBJ2-3,-,TRBV28,ASSLSSGGRHTDTQY
TRBJ2-7,-,TRBV7-2,ASSFGGAYEQY
TRBJ2-6,-,TRBV7-9,ATDGQGFGANVLT
TRBJ2-3,-,TRBV5-1,ASSLEASGYSDTQY
TRBJ2-3,once,TRBV27,ASRGHNTDTQY
TRBJ1-2,few,TRBV4-2,ASSQDGGDYGYT
TRBJ2-7,-,TRBV25-1,ASSDPDRGSYEQY